The clone carrying this TCR beta chain was counted a few times. The antigen is undetermined. The CDR3 has 15 residues. Germline lookup yields CDR1 KGHDR and CDR2 SFDVKD. Trimming at V came to 4 bases and at J to 6 bases, leaving 8 bases not matched to a gene. The data belong to a study of T cell responses to AZD1222 COVID-19 vaccine. General study findings and limits: Among AZD1222 vaccinees, only five or six were seropositive at baseline.

This table comes from immunoSEQ multiplex PCR, and its TCRdb copy is limited to in-frame clones, with some not included. This sample has tens of thousands of clones, with around 90% found just once. The chain recombines TRBV24-1 with TRBJ1-5; 7 bases fit TRBD1. The sequenced sample was peripheral blood, obtained 28 days after the second AZD1222 dose. This TCR was recovered from an adult who received the AZD1222 COVID-19 vaccine. The CDR3 DNA reads TGTGCCACCAGTGAGAAAGACAGGGTTAGTCAGCCCCAGCATTTT. Translated: CATSEKDRVSQPQHF.